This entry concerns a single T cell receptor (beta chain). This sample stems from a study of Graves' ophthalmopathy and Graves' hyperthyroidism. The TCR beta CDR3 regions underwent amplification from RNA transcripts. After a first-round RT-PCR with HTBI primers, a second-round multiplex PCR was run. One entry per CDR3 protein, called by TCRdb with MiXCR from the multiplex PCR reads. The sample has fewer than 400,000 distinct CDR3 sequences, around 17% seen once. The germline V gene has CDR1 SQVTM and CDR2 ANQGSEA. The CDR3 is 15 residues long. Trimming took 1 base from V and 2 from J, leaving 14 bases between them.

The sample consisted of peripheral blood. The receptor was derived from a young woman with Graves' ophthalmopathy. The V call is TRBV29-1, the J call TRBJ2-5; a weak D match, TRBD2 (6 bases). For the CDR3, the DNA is TGCAGCGTTGAAGTGGCTCCGGGGAGGCAAGAGACCCAGTACTTC. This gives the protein CSVEVAPGRQETQYF.